This T cell receptor (beta chain) was obtained from a study of cytomegalovirus exposure and HLA in healthy donors (dated by TCRdb to the late 2010s). About the full investigation: In an earlier analysis of about 560 of the donors, around 300 Gb of sequence data and some 100 million unique TCR beta sequences from about 190 million T cells were reported. An early release covering roughly 600 HLA-typed donors comprised roughly 300 gigabases of sequencing data and around 85 million unique TCR sequences. The genetic ancestry cluster associated with self-reported Caucasian donors included about 81% of the roughly 380 genotyped donors. The study aimed to test whether cataloging public T cell receptors could reveal signatures of past pathogen exposure. Using immunosequencing, the study profiled T cell repertoires from about 650 subjects and related those repertoires to cytomegalovirus serostatus. A separate validation cohort of approximately 130 different subjects was used in addition to the roughly 640-subject first cohort. To predict cytomegalovirus infection status, the study brought together high-throughput TCR immunosequencing, statistical association of individual TCRs with disease status, and machine learning. A later analysis re-analyzed previously published TCR beta repertoires from 500 to 700 donors and added high-resolution HLA genotyping to study TCR occurrence patterns. In the later analysis, no new phenotypic data were used to find candidate immune exposures; instead, reliance was placed on TCR beta sequences and their occurrence across donors. To decide whether each TCR beta V gene segment behaved as functional or pseudogenic, an earlier analysis of 587 of the donors relied on high-throughput TCR beta sequencing. Donor age, sex, ethnicity and CMV serostatus were compiled together with the repertoire data. A later genetic analysis used genome-wide SNP genotypes for about 55% of the 666 donors, treating that subset as a discovery cohort. Every repertoire in the discovery cohort had been generated on one and the same sequencing platform. Both class I and class II loci were covered by HLA typing, at four-digit resolution. Typing coverage differed by locus: A, B, C, DRB1 and DQB1 were typed in about 629-640 donors, DQA1 in 500 to 550, DPA1 in some 600, and DPB1 in 400 to 480. Five DR-DQ haplotypes were handled as single units for association and clustering, since linkage in the cohort was strong. On average, 235,054 unique TCR beta nucleotide sequences were sequenced per donor among about 400 genotyped donors of the cohort, with roughly 18% of those sequences being non-productive. The paper as a whole reports these results and caveats: According to a later analysis, TCR association rates differed among HLA loci, with DRB1 alleles showing the most associated TCRs and HLA-C alleles showing the fewest. Because counts were too low, about 15 rarely observed V segments, including chromosome 9 orphons, were left out of the earlier analysis of about 620 of the donors. According to a later genetic analysis, donors in an Asian-associated ancestry cluster had fewer N-insertions in productive TCRs than the approximately 690-donor mean. For the cohort, immune exposure information was limited to CMV serostatus. Correlated functional status among segregating V segments might be attributable to linkage disequilibrium, but an unknown experimental factor could not be ruled out. Several of the top co-occurrence clusters appeared to be linked to parvovirus B19, influenza, CMV and Epstein-Barr virus, according to a later analysis. An association between a missense DCLRE1C variant and V-gene and J-gene trimming of TCR beta chains was found in a later genetic analysis and replicated in an independent cohort. Most TCR sequences were observed very rarely across donors, whereas some public TCRs were present in many individuals. The study gave a list of 150 to 200 TCR beta chains associated with cytomegalovirus. In a later analysis, 16,951 TCR beta sequences were associated with specific HLA alleles at a false discovery rate of 0.05. In a later analysis, HLA-associated TCR beta chains showed more clonal expansion and lower generation probabilities than non-associated chains that were equally common. A few of the identified cytomegalovirus-associated TCR beta chains were confirmed in vitro to be specific for cytomegalovirus antigens. A group of highly shared sequence variants was considered likely to be a technical artifact of the sequencing pipeline. The authors suggested that the approach could potentially be generalized to other disease states and immunological phenotypes. Strong co-occurrence of HLA alleles, especially DR and DQ, made assigning TCR associations to individual alleles difficult. Most CMV-associated TCR beta chains appeared to be HLA-restricted in a later analysis, and the HLA associations seemed to be driven largely by CMV exposure. The cohort was sequenced for TCR beta chains only, and without alpha or paired-chain data the features that could be detected were limited. In an earlier analysis of around 500 of the donors, most TCR beta V segments appeared in productive rearrangements about 87% or about 30% of the time, broadly matching IMGT annotations. HLA typing was unavailable for some donors at each locus, so association tests used only the typed subset. A further reported finding was that TCR beta sequences accurately predicted the HLA-A and HLA-B alleles for most subjects in the first cohort. The classifier was reported to diagnose cytomegalovirus status with high specificity and sensitivity in both the original and validation cohorts. Sequencing depth was assumed to be roughly uniform across donors in the presence/absence analyses, though that assumption may not hold. Because the 87-base-pair reads could not distinguish some IMGT-functional V segments, including TRBV6-2 and TRBV6-3, those segments were excluded.

Library prep was done by the immunoSEQ multiplex PCR assay. For the multiplex PCR, a mixture combining 60 forward primers for TCR Vbeta segments and 13 reverse primers for TCR Jbeta segments was used. A multiplex PCR assay on genomic DNA amplified the CDR3 region of rearranged TCR beta genes. The Illumina HiSeq System was used to sequence the amplified TCR beta libraries as 87-base-pair reads. The study's processing was this. Across the 700 or so repertoires, a later analysis counted 80 million or so unique TCR beta chains, 9 million to 14 million of which were shared by at least two donors. A nearest-neighbor algorithm error-corrected the raw reads and collapsed the reads into unique sequences, merging closely related sequences to remove PCR and sequencing errors. Alignment of CDR3 sequences to IMGT reference sequences was used to assign V, D and J gene segments. For a sequence to be retained, a match of at least six nucleotides to both a V gene segment and a J gene segment was required. A rearrangement was called productive if the CDR3 had no stop codons and remained in frame with V and J, and every other rearrangement was called non-productive. CDR3 was defined by IMGT convention, running from the second conserved V-encoded cysteine to the conserved J-encoded phenylalanine. Sequences without an unambiguous match to a single V gene segment were excluded from the earlier analysis of several hundred of the donors. In an earlier analysis of some 590 of the donors, a V segment was called functional when productive rearrangements were above 56.7%, and segregating when the standard deviation between donors exceeded 5%. A statistical classification framework was built for diagnosing cytomegalovirus status from the catalog of TCR beta chain sequences. In a later analysis, V and J genes were assigned by comparing TCR nucleotide sequences against IMGT/GENE-DB human TR gene sequences. The TCRdist pipeline was used in a later analysis to assign CDR3 sequences and most-parsimonious VDJ recombination scenarios. In a later analysis, each TCR beta chain was defined by its CDR3 amino acid sequence together with its V-gene family, and reads without a unique V-gene family were excluded. To address suspected cross-contamination and a sequencing artifact, a later analysis removed 550 to 750 highly shared, low-generation-probability nucleotide sequences. In a later analysis, a clonal expansion index for each public chain was calculated from normalized within-repertoire ranks of inferred template counts. In a later analysis, generation probabilities were computed with a VDJ recombination model fitted to out-of-frame rearrangements, and the resulting probabilities were checked against IGoR. A later analysis scored TCR-TCR, TCR-HLA and TCR-CMV co-occurrence with hypergeometric tests, applying a repertoire-size bias correction to TCR pairs. False discovery rates were estimated in a later analysis by permuting HLA or CMV assignments 20 times. In a later analysis, co-occurring TCRs were grouped using DBSCAN, with TCRdist sequence similarity added in when clustering inside HLA-allele-positive subsets. Repertoires with fewer than 30,000 or more than 120,000 public chains, plus five repertoires with anomalous nucleotide sharing, were excluded from co-occurrence clustering. The clones in this table, taken by TCRdb from immuneACCESS, are in-frame only. Not every clone is retained; where verified, under half of the shortfall comes from an unresolved V gene, and the cause of the rest is unknown. V and J calls plus clone size are reproduced from that table; the DNA served to infer D and trimming. The sample has about 160,000 clones on record, around three quarters of them singletons. The ten biggest clones cover 3% to 4.5% of the sample.

As concerns this clone: Its antigen has not been determined. No clone much larger than this one lies a single base away; base qualities are absent.

CDR1 and CDR2 are drawn from the germline V gene (reference sequence): LNHDA, SQIVND. V is pruned by 9 bases and J by 4 bases, leaving 13 bases of the junction without a gene match. Measured from the cysteine to the phenylalanine, the CDR3 is 15 residues long. Just CDR3 DNA is preserved here, 45 bases in frame from base 1. The cohort was made up of 666 healthy bone marrow donors. At the time of sampling, every cohort member was nominally healthy, though immune exposures that went unrecorded were likely present. The donor was CMV seropositive and belonged to the group of 250 to 350 seropositive cohort members. Every donor gave a peripheral blood sample, and the peripheral blood mononuclear cells from that sample were used for TCR beta sequencing. The Qiagen DNeasy Blood Extraction Kit was used to extract genomic DNA from the blood cell samples.

The sequence was obtained from a man aged 30-40 years in good health and CMV-seropositive. The sample was PBMCs. The chain couples TRBV19 to TRBJ1-2; 8 junctional bases match TRBD1. The DNA sequence is as follows: TGTGCCAGCACAACCGGGACAGGTGATCTCTATGGCTACACCTTC. The translation is CASTTGTGDLYGYTF. The full variable domain, with segments outside the CDR3 supplied by the reference TRBV19 and TRBJ1-2 proteins, appears as DGGITQSPKYLFRKEGQNVTLSCEQNLNHDAMYWYRQDPGQGLRLIYYSQIVNDFQKGDIAEGYSVSREKKESFPLTVTSAQKNPTAFYLCASTTGTGDLYGYTFGSGTRLTVV.